Presented here are 15 T cell receptor beta chains from one specimen sequenced in a study of blood T cell repertoires in COVID-19. Some clones are missing from TCRdb's copy, which holds only in-frame ones; the method was immunoSEQ multiplex PCR. The data contain roughly 290,000 clones, roughly 90% of them singletons. The sequencing input was PBMCs or T cells enriched from blood (not recorded which). These receptor sequences come from a woman aged 18-29 years with acute COVID-19.

V gene TRBV29-1 combines with J gene TRBJ1-1; D gene ambiguous. V dropped 1 base and J dropped 0 bases, with 6 bases sitting between them. The V gene's germline CDR1 is SQVTM and CDR2 ANQGSEA. This CDR3 has 13 amino acids. The CDR3: CSVEVQMNTEAFF. The DNA for the CDR3 is TGCAGCGTTGAAGTTCAGATGAACACTGAAGCTTTCTTT.

The rearrangement joins TRBV10-3 to TRBJ1-2, with a possible D match to TRBD1 (6 bases). The CDR3 runs 16 residues. V lost 3 bases and J lost 4, with 18 bases in between. The germline CDR1 and CDR2 sequences are ENHRY and SYGVKD. CDR3 nucleotides: TGTGCCATCAGTGACCCCAAGGGGAGAGGGGGCTATGGCTACACCTTC. Translation gives CAISDPKGRGGYGYTF.

This chain joins TRBV6-1 and TRBJ1-5, with 9 bases that match TRBD1. The germline V gene has CDR1 MNHNS and CDR2 SASEGT. The J segment lost 7 bases and the V segment lost 4 bases, leaving 8 bases of the junction unmatched. The CDR3 totals 15 residues. CDR3 sequence reads: CASSGNTGGGQPQHF. Here the CDR3 DNA reads TGTGCCAGCAGTGGAAATACAGGGGGCGGACAGCCCCAGCATTTT.

The chain links TRBV15 to TRBJ2-2; D perhaps matches TRBD2 (6 bases). Trimming stripped 7 bases from V and 1 base from J, with 13 bases between. Per germline, CDR1 LNHNV and CDR2 YYDKDF (reference sequence). CDR3 size: 15 residues. The CDR3 coding sequence is TGTGCCACCACCCGTAGCGGACGGAACACCGGGGAGCTGTTTTTT. Amino acid sequence: CATTRSGRNTGELFF.

The chain combines TRBV7-8 with TRBJ2-1; TRBD2 aligns across 10 bases. CDR1 SGHVS and CDR2 FQNEAQ come from the germline V gene. Trimming took 5 bases from V and 4 from J; bases not matched to a gene: 14. The CDR3 loop spans 18 amino acids. The DNA for the CDR3 is TGTGCCAGCAGCCCGTACCGGACCGGGACTAGCGCATACAATGAGCAGTTCTTC. Translating gives CASSPYRTGTSAYNEQFF.

CDR3 in amino acids: CASSPIMGTGLSSPLHF. The CDR3 DNA is TGTGCCAGCTCGCCAATCATGGGGACAGGTTTAAGTTCACCCCTCCACTTT. The rearrangement links TRBV18 to TRBJ1-6; 8 bases fit TRBD1. In germline, CDR1 is KGHSH, CDR2 LQKENI. The CDR3 runs to 17 residues. After removal of 6 bases from V and 9 bases from J, the junction contained 16 bases not matched to a gene.

The V call is TRBV24-1, the J call TRBJ1-5, with TRBD1 matching 8 bases. V dropped 7 bases and J dropped 2; count of bases not matched to a gene: 6. This CDR3 contains 15 residues. CDR1 and CDR2 from the germline V gene are KGHDR and SFDVKD. CDR3 nucleotide sequence: TGTGCCACCAGCCCGGACAGGGAGGGCAATCAGCCCCAGCATTTT. It yields the protein CATSPDREGNQPQHF.

V and J are TRBV5-1 and TRBJ1-4; 7 bases are a match to TRBD1. Trimming removed 5 bases from V and 2 bases from J; junction bases left unmatched: 6. This CDR3 comprises 15 residues. Germline V gene lookup returns CDR1 SGHRS and CDR2 YFSETQ. The CDR3: CASRKWTGTNEKLFF. The CDR3 nucleotides are TGCGCCAGCAGAAAATGGACAGGCACTAATGAAAAACTGTTTTTT.

The chain has TRBV5-6 and TRBJ1-5; 8 bases agree with TRBD1. This CDR3 is 14 amino acids long. V lost 0 bases and J lost 5; bases outside the gene matches: 1. Germline V gene sequence: CDR1 SGHDT, CDR2 YYEEEE. CDR3 nucleotide sequence: TGTGCCAGCAGCTTGGGGACAGGGCATCAGCCCCAGCATTTT. It translates to CASSLGTGHQPQHF.

The chain combines TRBV20-1 with TRBJ2-3; tentative D call: TRBD2 (5 bases). V lost 3 bases, J lost 10 bases, and 14 bases lay in between. CDR1 is DFQATT, CDR2 SNEGSKA, per germline (reference sequence). There are 12 residues in the CDR3. CDR3 coding DNA: TGCAGTGCTAGTCGGGCCTCGGAGGCGCAGTATTTT. As protein: CSASRASEAQYF.

The V call is TRBV28, the J call TRBJ2-7; 7 nucleotides match TRBD2. The germline CDR1 and CDR2 sequences are MDHEN and SYDVKM. V shed 6 bases, J shed 6 bases, and the junction held 8 bases outside the gene matches. The CDR3 spans 13 residues. This CDR3 is CASRRTSSSEQYF. The CDR3 DNA is TGTGCCAGCAGACGGACTAGTAGTTCCGAGCAGTACTTC. Using reference TRBV28 and TRBJ2-7 for the parts outside the CDR3, the full variable domain is DVKVTQSSRYLVKRTGEKVFLECVQDMDHENMFWYRQDPGLGLRLIYFSYDVKMKEKGDIPEGYSVSREKKERFSLILESASTNQTSMYLCASRRTSSSEQYFGPGTRLTVT.

The chain recombines TRBV18 with TRBJ1-6, with 7 bases fitting TRBD1. The CDR3 sequence is 17 residues long. Germline CDR1 is KGHSH and CDR2 is LQKENI. J lost 8 bases, V lost 4 bases, and 14 bases had no gene match. The CDR3 coding sequence is TGTGCCAGCTCACGACAGCCACAGGGGAGCAGAGATTCACCCCTCCACTTT. Translating gives CASSRQPQGSRDSPLHF.

The J gene is TRBJ1-2, the V gene TRBV6-1; the match to TRBD1 covers 9 bases. J was trimmed by 5 bases and V by 3 bases; bases with no gene match: 4. Germline V gene data show CDR1 as MNHNS and CDR2 as SASEGT. The CDR3 extends over 14 amino acids. Here the CDR3 DNA reads TGTGCCAGCAGTGAGTGGACAGGGGCATATGGCTACACCTTC. This encodes CASSEWTGAYGYTF.

This chain links TRBV18 with TRBJ1-1, with D perhaps matching TRBD1 (5 bases). The CDR3 runs to 15 residues. Germline lookup yields CDR1 KGHSH and CDR2 LQKENI. The V end lost 3 bases, the J end lost 1 base, and 12 bases lay between the germline ends. CDR3 loop: CASSPGGHPNTEAFF. In DNA, the CDR3 is TGTGCCAGCTCACCGGGCGGACACCCGAACACTGAAGCTTTCTTT.

This sequence joins TRBV10-3 and TRBJ2-7; D not certain. V was shortened by 7 bases and J by 3 bases, with 22 bases between the two germline ends. The CDR3 is made up of 16 amino acids. Germline V lookup: CDR1 ENHRY, CDR2 SYGVKD. CDR3 DNA sequence: TGTGCCATCAACCAAAGGCCAGAAAGTCACTACTACGAGCAGTACTTC. This codes for CAINQRPESHYYEQYF.